Below, 32 T cell receptor beta chains from the same sample are listed, as sequenced in a study of TIL therapy for anti-PD-1-resistant metastatic lung cancer. The libraries were made with immunoSEQ v3. Method: immunoSEQ multiplex PCR; TCRdb's copy keeps in-frame clones and lacks some. Here the sample spans 25,000 to 35,000 clones, 74% being singletons. Time point specified: pre-treatment sample, taken before nivolumab and TIL therapy. This specimen consisted of blood, obtained at baseline. The receptor source for this set is a woman aged 30 to 85 with non-small cell lung cancer.

This chain links TRBV6-1 with TRBJ2-1; no reliable D call. The CDR3 sequence is 15 residues long. V dropped 1 base and J dropped 2 bases, with 9 bases sitting between them. From germline, CDR1 is MNHNS and CDR2 SASEGT. The CDR3 protein is CASSEDPSTYNEQFF. The CDR3 DNA reads as TGTGCCAGCAGTGAAGACCCATCCACCTACAATGAGCAGTTCTTC.

In its sample, this clone was seen once. This chain connects TRBV19 to TRBJ2-3; D perhaps matches TRBD1 (6 bases). V shed 1 base and J shed 2 bases, with 10 bases lying between them. The CDR3 covers 15 residues. Germline CDR1 is LNHDA and CDR2 is SQIVND (reference sequence). CDR3: CASSIGTAITDTQYF. The CDR3, as DNA: TGTGCCAGTAGTATAGGGACAGCCATCACAGATACGCAGTATTTT.

The V and J genes are TRBV7-8 and TRBJ1-6; D remains unclear. The germline V and J ends were trimmed by 7 bases and 5 bases, with 18 bases remaining between them. CDR1 and CDR2 from the germline V gene are SGHVS and FQNEAQ. CDR3 length equals 16 residues. The CDR3 DNA sequence: TGTGCCAGCAACGAGGGCGGGCCGTTCAATAATTCACCCCTCCACTTT. This sequence encodes CASNEGGPFNNSPLHF. The full variable domain, rest sourced from reference TRBV7-8 and TRBJ1-6, is GAGVSQSPRYKVAKRGQDVALRCDPISGHVSLFWYQQALGQGPEFLTYFQNEAQLDKSGLPSDRFFAERPEGSVSTLKIQRTQQEDSAVYLCASNEGGPFNNSPLHFGNGTRLTVT.

The CDR3 DNA follows: TGCGCCAGCACCTCGGGACAGACGCTTTCTGGAAACACCATATATTTT. Protein: CASTSGQTLSGNTIYF. The chain employs TRBV5-1 and TRBJ1-3, with 7 bases lining up with TRBD1. J was trimmed by 1 base and V by 6 bases; bases with no gene match: 10. Germline values: CDR1 SGHRS, CDR2 YFSETQ. The CDR3 covers 16 residues.

This clone has just a few counts. DNA for the CDR3: TGTGCCAGTAGCCGGACTAGCGGGGCCGGGGAGCTGTTTTTT. This sequence encodes CASSRTSGAGELFF. The chain couples TRBV19 to TRBJ2-2; TRBD2 aligns across 12 bases. Germline V gene lookup returns CDR1 LNHDA and CDR2 SQIVND (reference sequence). The J segment lost 6 bases and the V segment lost 6 bases, leaving 2 bases of the junction unmatched. The CDR3 contains 14 residues.

The rearrangement joins TRBV2 to TRBJ2-7, with TRBD2 matching 9 bases. CDR3 length equals 13 residues. The V segment lost 8 bases and the J segment 0 bases; nucleotides outside the gene matches: 2. From germline, CDR1 is SNHLY and CDR2 FYNNEI. The CDR3 region has the DNA TGTGCCAGCGGACTAGCGTCCTCCTACGAGCAGTACTTC. Its protein is CASGLASSYEQYF.

The chain has TRBV23-1 and TRBJ1-5; D uncertain. TRBV23-1 is an ORF, with its function uncertain. With 6 bases removed from V and 2 bases from J, the gap between germline ends came to 20 bases. This CDR3 is 17 amino acids long. The CDR3 DNA sequence: TGCGCCAGCAGCCCCCTGGGTAGTAGCGAGTGCAATCAGCCCCAGCATTTT. Residues: CASSPLGSSECNQPQHF.

V is TRBV5-6 and J is TRBJ1-1, with 11 bases matching TRBD1. CDR1 SGHDT and CDR2 YYEEEE come from the germline V gene. The V gene end was trimmed by 4 bases and the J gene end by 6 bases; junction bases not matched to a gene: 8. CDR3 size: 15 residues. CDR3 loop: CASSPDRGLLAEAFF. CDR3 bases: TGTGCCAGCAGCCCGGACAGGGGGCTTCTCGCTGAAGCTTTCTTT.

The chain has TRBV14 and TRBJ2-7, with 8 bases fitting TRBD2. The CDR3 spans 18 residues. J lost 6 bases, V lost 0 bases, and 16 bases had no gene match. Germline loops: CDR1 SGHDN, CDR2 FVKESK. The CDR3 spells CASSQEVSGGVLLGEQYF. CDR3 in DNA: TGTGCCAGCAGCCAAGAGGTTTCGGGAGGGGTCCTCCTCGGCGAGCAGTACTTC.

V gene TRBV6-1 combines with J gene TRBJ2-3, with D unclear. The CDR3 extends over 15 amino acids. Trimming shortened V by 3 bases and J by 3 bases, and 13 bases separated the two germline ends. The V gene's germline CDR1 is MNHNS and CDR2 SASEGT. CDR3 protein: CASSDLGSWTDTQYF. The CDR3 DNA reads as TGTGCCAGCAGTGACTTGGGGTCTTGGACAGATACGCAGTATTTT.

This rearrangement joins TRBV6-5 to TRBJ2-1; 12 nucleotides line up with TRBD2. The trim removed 5 bases at V and 5 bases at J, leaving 4 bases unmatched. CDR1 and CDR2 (germline): MNHEY, SVGAGI. This CDR3 region has 15 residues. CDR3 residues: CASSAGLAGHNEQFF. DNA of the CDR3: TGTGCCAGCAGTGCGGGACTAGCGGGCCACAATGAGCAGTTCTTC.

A few counts support this clone. This chain uses TRBV5-1 with TRBJ1-1, with D unresolved. Trimming removed 4 bases at V and 2 bases at J, with 12 bases between. Per germline, CDR1 SGHRS and CDR2 YFSETQ. The CDR3 length is 14 residues. The CDR3 nucleotides read TGCGCCAGCAGCCTAACGGGATCAAACACTGAAGCTTTCTTT. It translates to CASSLTGSNTEAFF. Full variable domain (remainder filled in from reference TRBV5-1 and TRBJ1-1): KAGVTQTPRYLIKTRGQQVTLSCSPISGHRSVSWYQQTPGQGLQFLFEYFSETQRNKGNFPGRFSGRQFSNSRSEMNVSTLELGDSALYLCASSLTGSNTEAFFGQGTRLTVV.

The chain has TRBV6-6 and TRBJ2-5; 10 bases are shared with TRBD2. V trimming: 4 bases; J trimming: 3 bases; junction bases outside the gene matches: 5. CDR1 and CDR2 (germline): MNHNY, SVGAGI (reference sequence). The CDR3 spans 15 residues. The CDR3 bases are TGTGCCAGCAGTTTCTTCCTAGCGGGAGAAGAGACCCAGTACTTC. Translated: CASSFFLAGEETQYF.

The chain is built from TRBV5-4 and TRBJ2-1; D gene uncertain. V lost 0 bases to trimming and J lost 7 bases, with 8 bases between them. This CDR3 contains 13 residues. The V gene's germline CDR1 is SGHNT and CDR2 YYREEE (reference sequence). CDR3 coding DNA: TGTGCCAGCAGCTTGGTAGCTGCAAATGAGCAGTTCTTC. Amino acids: CASSLVAANEQFF. The full variable domain, in which reference TRBV5-4 and TRBJ2-1 provide the parts outside the CDR3, is ETGVTQSPTHLIKTRGQQVTLRCSSQSGHNTVSWYQQALGQGPQFIFQYYREEENGRGNFPPRFSGLQFPNYSSELNVNALELDDSALYLCASSLVAANEQFFGPGTRLTVL.

This clone was seen a few times. This rearrangement joins TRBV4-1 to TRBJ2-3, with D tentatively TRBD1 (5 bases). Germline V gene sequence: CDR1 MGHRA, CDR2 YSYEKL. The CDR3 length is 17 residues. The V end lost 7 bases, the J end lost 2 bases, and 22 bases lay between the germline ends. The CDR3 loop reads CASNSLYRKDLTDTQYF. The CDR3 DNA is TGCGCCAGCAACTCACTCTACAGGAAGGATCTCACAGATACGCAGTATTTT.

The gene calls are TRBV30 and TRBJ2-4, with a possible D match to TRBD2 (6 bases). The V end was cut by 2 bases, the J end by 7 bases, with 12 bases between. CDR1 and CDR2 from the germline V gene are GTSNPN and SVGIG (reference sequence). The CDR3 loop spans 13 amino acids. CDR3 DNA sequence: TGTGCCTGGAGTCCAGGGACTTTGAACATTCAGTACTTC. This translates into CAWSPGTLNIQYF.

The rearrangement joins TRBV5-1 to TRBJ2-5, with D perhaps TRBD1 (6 bases). The closer fit of TRBJ2-7 to the DNA end suggests the J call may be wrong. The germline V gene has CDR1 SGHRS and CDR2 YFSETQ. This CDR3 has 12 amino acids. The CDR3 here is CASSLEGVEQYF. The DNA for the CDR3 is TGCGCCAGCAGCTTGGAGGGGGTCGAGCAGTACTTC.

This chain uses TRBV5-4 with TRBJ2-7; a weak D match, TRBD1 (6 bases). Germline-derived CDR1 and CDR2 are SGHNT and YYREEE (reference sequence). Trimming cost V 4 bases and J 3 bases, with 11 bases left between them. CDR3 size: 13 residues. CDR3 sequence (DNA): TGTGCCAGCAGCAGACAGGAAGGCTACGAGCAGTACTTC. Protein product: CASSRQEGYEQYF.

J is TRBJ1-2 and V is TRBV25-1, with 8 nucleotides matching TRBD1. The length of the CDR3 is 13 residues. The V and J ends lost 8 bases and 6 bases, in that order; junction bases with no gene match: 8. Germline V gene sequence: CDR1 MGHDK, CDR2 SYGVNS. The CDR3 coding sequence is TGTGCCAGCCGCTCACCGACAGGGGATGGCTACACCTTC. This sequence encodes CASRSPTGDGYTF.

The CDR3 region is CAWGTTGANQPQHF. The CDR3 DNA sequence: TGTGCCTGGGGGACCACAGGGGCCAATCAGCCCCAGCATTTT. J is TRBJ1-5 and V is TRBV30, with 7 bases that match TRBD1. CDR1 is GTSNPN, CDR2 SVGIG, per germline (reference sequence). V was pared by 5 bases and J by 3 bases, with 7 bases of the junction left unmatched. CDR3 length: 14 residues.

This clone occurred a few times. This CDR3 is CASSEWGTEAFF. The DNA for the CDR3 is TGTGCCAGCAGTGAATGGGGCACTGAAGCTTTCTTT. This chain joins TRBV25-1 and TRBJ1-1; no firm D call. Germline-derived CDR1 and CDR2 are MGHDK and SYGVNS. Trimming stripped 1 base from V and 4 bases from J, with 4 bases between. This CDR3 region has 12 residues.

The gene calls are TRBV5-4 and TRBJ2-7; the match to TRBD2 covers 11 bases. The V and J ends lost 2 bases and 3 bases, in that order; junction bases with no gene match: 1. The germline V gene encodes CDR1 SGHNT and CDR2 YYREEE (reference sequence). CDR3 length equals 14 residues. The CDR3 DNA follows: TGTGCCAGCAGCTTTGGGACTAGCGGCTACGAGCAGTACTTC. Translated, it gives CASSFGTSGYEQYF.

The rearrangement links TRBV30 to TRBJ1-6, with D hard to call. Germline CDR1 is GTSNPN and CDR2 is SVGIG (reference sequence). Trimming pared 3 bases from V and 11 bases from J, leaving 17 bases between. The CDR3 totals 14 residues. CDR3 bases: TGTGCCTGGAGAGGTGAAGCGGTCTGGGCACCCCTCCACTTT. The encoded protein is CAWRGEAVWAPLHF.

The chain employs TRBV10-3 and TRBJ2-7; perhaps D is TRBD1 or TRBD2 (5 bases each). Germline V gene lookup returns CDR1 ENHRY and CDR2 SYGVKD. V lost 0 bases and J 4 bases, leaving 13 bases between the germline ends. This CDR3 has 15 residues. The CDR3 loop reads CAISESPGRLYEQYF. CDR3 nucleotide sequence: TGTGCCATCAGTGAGTCACCGGGACGGCTATACGAGCAGTACTTC.

In its sample, this clone was seen a few times. The rearrangement uses TRBV7-6 and TRBJ2-3; D possibly corresponds to TRBD2 (6 bases). This CDR3 contains 13 residues. Trimming took off 5 bases at V and 2 bases at J, with 8 bases between the two ends. CDR1 SGHVS and CDR2 FNYEAQ come from the germline V gene. Here the CDR3 reads CASSRRVTDTQYF. The CDR3 DNA sequence: TGTGCCAGCAGCCGGAGGGTCACAGATACGCAGTATTTT.

The genes are TRBV18 and TRBJ2-1; D remains ambiguous. V was pared by 3 bases and J by 9 bases, with 15 bases between. The CDR3 length is 14 residues. CDR1 is KGHSH and CDR2 is LQKENI in the germline V gene. This CDR3 reads CASSPTQRPGEQFF. The CDR3 DNA follows: TGTGCCAGCTCACCGACCCAACGGCCGGGTGAGCAGTTCTTC.

The chain is built from TRBV11-2 and TRBJ1-5; D is undetermined. V lost 1 base to trimming and J lost 6 bases, with 10 bases between them. The CDR3 sequence is 14 residues long. Germline CDR1 SGHAT, CDR2 FQNNGV. CDR3 DNA sequence: TGTGCCAGCAGCTTAGGGAGCGTGGGTCAGCCCCAGCATTTT. Translated: CASSLGSVGQPQHF.

V and J are TRBV6-1 and TRBJ2-5; 8 bases are a match to TRBD1. The CDR3 has 14 amino acids. With 3 bases clipped from V and 4 bases from J, the junction kept 4 bases outside the gene matches. CDR1 and CDR2 (germline): MNHNS, SASEGT. The CDR3 nucleotides read TGTGCCAGCAGTGAGGCCAGGGGGCGAGAGACCCAGTACTTC. This sequence encodes CASSEARGRETQYF.

V usage is TRBV6-5 and J usage is TRBJ1-5; 12 nucleotides agree with TRBD1. The trim removed 8 bases at V and 5 bases at J, leaving 4 bases unmatched. Germline V gene sequence: CDR1 MNHEY, CDR2 SVGAGI. This CDR3 contains 14 residues. This CDR3 is CASQGQGAYQPQHF. The CDR3 coding sequence is TGTGCCAGCCAGGGACAGGGGGCGTATCAGCCCCAGCATTTT.

The V gene is TRBV18, the J gene TRBJ2-5; 9 bases agree with TRBD2. V trimming: 6 bases; J trimming: 2 bases; junction bases outside the gene matches: 7. Germline V gene lookup returns CDR1 KGHSH and CDR2 LQKENI. This CDR3 region has 15 residues. The CDR3 loop is CASSPRLAVQETQYF. CDR3 nucleotide sequence: TGTGCCAGCTCCCCGCGACTAGCGGTACAAGAGACCCAGTACTTC.

In this sample, this clone turned up once. The CDR3 spells CASSSDFSYEQYF. CDR3 nucleotide sequence: TGTGCCAGCAGCTCTGACTTCTCCTACGAGCAGTACTTC. The chain joins TRBV5-8 to TRBJ2-7; D remains unclear. V dropped 3 bases and J dropped 0 bases, with 7 bases sitting between them. Germline lookup yields CDR1 SGHTS and CDR2 YDEGEE. The CDR3 length is 13 residues.

The chain joins TRBV6-1 to TRBJ2-1; D not resolved. Between the trimmed V and J ends, which lost 5 bases and 5 bases, there was a span of 10 bases. Per germline, CDR1 MNHNS and CDR2 SASEGT. This CDR3 comprises 13 residues. Here the CDR3 reads CASSPNLNNEQFF. The CDR3 region has the DNA TGTGCCAGCAGTCCAAACCTAAACAATGAGCAGTTCTTC.